A selection of T cell receptor beta chains follows, all from one sample in a study of blood T cells in healthy people across ages. TCRdb re-called the 5' RACE reads through MiXCR, storing one row per CDR3 protein. The data show over 1,500,000 distinct CDR3 sequences, approximately 50% seen once. The source material was blood. The receptors derive from a middle-aged woman in good health. Both conserved end residues are part of each CDR3. D genes are given only for firm matches. Rows may omit the clone size; those that give it use once, few, many or a size class.

V	size	D	J	CDR3	DNA
TRBV5-1	NA	NA	TRBJ2-1	CASSLELYRDNEQFF	TGCGCCAGCAGCTTGGAGTTGTACAGGGACAATGAGCAGTTCTTC
TRBV5-1	few	NA	TRBJ2-1	CASSLVAGVNEQFF	TGCGCCAGCAGCTTGGTGGCAGGGGTCAATGAGCAGTTCTTC
TRBV20-1	NA	NA	TRBJ2-1	CSARVGQLTSTVNNEQFF	TGCAGTGCTAGAGTAGGTCAGCTTACTAGTACGGTTAACAATGAGCAGTTCTTC
TRBV6-1	few	NA	TRBJ1-6	CASSNSPLHF	TGTGCCAGCTCAAATTCACCCCTCCACTTT
TRBV9	NA	NA	TRBJ2-1	CASSVGLAQDEQFF	TGTGCCAGCAGCGTAGGATTGGCGCAGGATGAGCAGTTCTTC
TRBV6-1	few	TRBD1	TRBJ1-2	CASSGFRTGSGGYGYTF	TGTGCCAGCAGTGGATTTCGGACAGGGTCTGGAGGTTATGGCTACACCTTC
TRBV4-3	NA	TRBD2	TRBJ2-1	CASSRTSGRGNEQFF	TGCGCCAGCAGCCGAACTAGCGGGCGTGGGAATGAGCAGTTCTTC
TRBV27	NA	TRBD1	TRBJ1-1	CASSLLTGGITEAFF	TGTGCCAGCAGTTTACTGACAGGGGGTATCACTGAAGCTTTCTTT
TRBV15	NA	NA	TRBJ2-5	CATSYQVGGQESQYF	TGTGCCACCAGCTACCAGGTGGGGGGCCAAGAGTCCCAGTACTTC
TRBV29-1	NA	NA	TRBJ1-2	CSVGLINYGYTF	TGCAGCGTTGGACTTATTAACTATGGCTACACCTTC
TRBV20-1	NA	NA	TRBJ2-5	CSAGSPGVRNEQYF	TGCAGTGCTGGGAGCCCGGGGGTTAGGAATGAGCAGTACTTC
TRBV6-5	few	TRBD1	TRBJ2-1	CASSYSGRARDRSYNEQFF	TGTGCCAGCAGTTACTCCGGTAGAGCCCGGGACAGGAGCTACAATGAGCAGTTCTTC
TRBV7-9	many	NA	TRBJ2-5	CASSLGSETQYF	TGTGCCAGCAGCTTGGGGTCGGAGACCCAGTACTTC
TRBV15	once	TRBD1	TRBJ2-5	CATSRDKGQGQETQYF	TGTGCCACCAGCAGAGATAAGGGACAGGGTCAAGAGACCCAGTACTTC
TRBV7-2	NA	NA	TRBJ2-6	CASSLGAGASGANVLTF	TGTGCCAGCAGCTTAGGGGCGGGGGCCTCTGGGGCCAACGTCCTGACTTTC
TRBV20-1	NA	TRBD1	TRBJ2-1	CSARAITVRGSVDEQFF	TGCAGTGCTAGAGCCATCACAGTCAGGGGGTCGGTCGATGAGCAGTTCTTC
TRBV20-1	NA	NA	TRBJ1-1	CSARDGRTINTEAFF	TGCAGTGCTAGAGATGGAAGGACGATCAACACTGAAGCTTTCTTT
TRBV10-3	few	NA	TRBJ2-1	CAISAGPYGAKDDNEQFF	TGTGCCATCAGCGCGGGCCCCTATGGGGCAAAAGATGACAATGAGCAGTTCTTC
TRBV11-2	NA	NA	TRBJ2-4	CASSLGGSGGQNIQYF	TGTGCCAGCAGCTTAGGTGGCTCCGGGGGGCAAAACATTCAGTACTTC
TRBV5-4	NA	TRBD1	TRBJ2-1	CASSPTGAKYNEQFF	TGTGCCAGCAGCCCTACAGGGGCGAAATACAATGAGCAGTTCTTC
TRBV7-9	NA	TRBD1	TRBJ2-7	CASSPTETGTEQYF	TGTGCCAGCAGCCCCACCGAGACAGGGACCGAGCAGTACTTC
TRBV10-3	NA	NA	TRBJ2-5	CAISESGGVETQYF	TGTGCCATCAGTGAGTCAGGGGGGGTAGAGACCCAGTACTTC
TRBV5-1	few	TRBD1	TRBJ2-7	CASSHGQVSYEQYF	TGCGCCAGCAGCCATGGACAGGTGTCCTACGAGCAGTACTTC
TRBV4-1	NA	TRBD2	TRBJ2-3	CASSQQRGNGDTQYF	TGCGCCAGCAGCCAACAGCGGGGCAATGGAGATACGCAGTATTTT
TRBV29-1	NA	NA	TRBJ1-4	CSVGLGGSYREKLFF	TGCAGCGTTGGATTAGGTGGGAGTTATCGTGAAAAACTGTTTTTT
TRBV4-2	NA	TRBD2	TRBJ2-3	CATSQERGEDTQYF	TGTGCCACCAGCCAAGAGCGGGGGGAAGATACGCAGTATTTT
TRBV4-3	NA	TRBD1	TRBJ2-3	CASSPAPRTGIDTQYF	TGCGCCAGCAGCCCAGCCCCTAGGACAGGGATAGATACGCAGTATTTT
TRBV28	few	NA	TRBJ1-2	CASRETGPDYGYTF	TGTGCCAGCAGGGAGACAGGACCCGACTATGGCTACACCTTC
TRBV14	NA	NA	TRBJ2-5	CASSQLWVGETQYF	TGTGCCAGCAGCCAATTGTGGGTCGGAGAGACCCAGTACTTC
TRBV28	few	TRBD2	TRBJ2-4	CASSPLSGGRTKNIQYF	TGTGCCAGCAGTCCCCTCTCCGGGGGGAGGACCAAAAACATTCAGTACTTC
TRBV20-1	few	TRBD2	TRBJ2-3	CSAGGRTDTQYF	TGCAGTGCTGGCGGGAGGACAGATACGCAGTATTTT
TRBV5-1	NA	NA	TRBJ1-6	CASSVEASYNSPLHF	TGCGCCAGCAGCGTGGAGGCCTCCTATAATTCGCCCCTCCACTTT
TRBV7-2	few	NA	TRBJ2-1	CASSQTGNRQFF	TGTGCCAGCAGCCAAACAGGGAATCGACAGTTCTTC
TRBV20-1	NA	NA	TRBJ2-7	CSAGRLSTQVSSYEQYF	TGCAGTGCTGGTCGTCTCTCCACTCAAGTTAGCTCCTACGAGCAGTACTTC
TRBV27	few	NA	TRBJ2-1	CASSLATDSNEQFF	TGTGCCAGCAGTTTAGCCACCGACAGTAATGAGCAGTTCTTC
TRBV10-3	few	NA	TRBJ1-1	CAISESAGEAFF	TGTGCCATCAGTGAGTCGGCAGGCGAAGCTTTCTTT
TRBV24-1	NA	NA	TRBJ2-1	CATSGEGGYVSYNEQFF	TGTGCCACCAGTGGGGAGGGGGGATATGTCTCCTACAATGAGCAGTTCTTC
TRBV20-1	once	NA	TRBJ2-3	CSARWAAGTDTQYF	TGCAGTGCTAGATGGGCGGCCGGGACCGATACGCAGTATTTT
TRBV6-5	NA	NA	TRBJ1-5	CASSQKGRVGPQHF	TGTGCCAGCAGTCAAAAGGGCAGGGTGGGGCCCCAGCATTTT
TRBV4-3	NA	NA	TRBJ2-5	CASSQDMLRPNPQETQYF	TGCGCCAGCAGCCAAGATATGCTCCGACCAAACCCCCAAGAGACCCAGTACTTC
TRBV7-9	NA	NA	TRBJ2-3	CASSLEPLGTDTQYF	TGTGCCAGCAGCTTAGAACCCTTGGGCACAGATACGCAGTATTTT